This record covers a single T cell receptor beta chain. The antigen remains undetermined. This specimen belongs to a study of shared clonotypes between healthy human individuals. Germline CDR1 is LGHNA and CDR2 is YSLEER. CDR3 size: 16 residues. J was trimmed by 7 bases and V by 0 bases; bases with no gene match: 7. General observations from the study: Apart from blood, nothing was sampled; tissue repertoires likely differ.

Deep-level assay runs were performed. Profiled with immunoSEQ multiplex PCR; TCRdb holds only in-frame clones, not every one. Of some 2,100,000 clones listed, approximately 94% are singletons. Within Nashville, Tennessee resided all donors, each a Caucasian adult. What was sequenced was naive CD4+ T cells sorted from blood. Subset described: CD45RA+ positively selected. This clonotype originated in a man between 18 and 35 years old in good health. The J gene is TRBJ1-5, the V gene TRBV4-3; 9 positions agree with TRBD1. The CDR3: CASSQDWGQGWQPQHF. The CDR3 DNA reads TGCGCCAGCAGCCAAGATTGGGGACAGGGATGGCAGCCCCAGCATTTT.